This TCR beta chain derives from a study of blood T cell repertoires in COVID-19. Study context: T cells, B-cell-depleted T cells, or PBMCs supplied cDNA or gDNA.

Recruits, aged roughly 18 to 95 years, lived in 25 or so US areas. Profiled with immunoSEQ multiplex PCR; TCRdb holds only in-frame clones, not every one. This sample has about 210,000 clones; 80% to 90% occur once, and the top ten carry about 9.3%. CDR1 is SGDLS and CDR2 is YYNGEE in the germline V gene. Unmatched junction bases numbered 5, after V lost 0 bases and J lost 3 bases. The CDR3 is 16 amino acids. This TCR was sampled from a man between 40 and 49 years old who had recovered from COVID-19. The J gene is TRBJ2-3, the V gene TRBV9; 9 positions match TRBD2. The sample consisted of PBMCs or T cells enriched from blood (not recorded which). The CDR3 region has the DNA TGTGCCAGCAGCGTAGGACTAGCGGTAGGGACAGATACGCAGTATTTT. This gives the protein CASSVGLAVGTDTQYF.